This T cell receptor (beta chain) originates from a study of beta chain features in type 1 diabetes. Per germline, CDR1 MDHEN and CDR2 SYDVKM. The length of the CDR3 is 15 residues. After removal of 8 bases from V and 0 bases from J, the junction contained 5 bases not matched to a gene. The whole isolated RNA underwent reverse transcription, so sequencing captured expressed TCRB transcripts. Profiled with immunoSEQ multiplex PCR; TCRdb holds only in-frame clones, not every one. The sample gives roughly 240,000 clones, about 14% of which show up once; more than 0.02% is in the top ten. This clone was seen only once.

Sequencing was performed on naive CD4+ T cells from blood. This receptor was obtained from a woman between 35 and 50 years old in good health. The V call is TRBV28, the J call TRBJ2-3; TRBD2 aligns across 10 bases. CDR3 nucleotide sequence: TGTGCCAGCCAAGCTAGCGGGGGAAGCACAGATACGCAGTATTTT. It is translated as CASQASGGSTDTQYF.